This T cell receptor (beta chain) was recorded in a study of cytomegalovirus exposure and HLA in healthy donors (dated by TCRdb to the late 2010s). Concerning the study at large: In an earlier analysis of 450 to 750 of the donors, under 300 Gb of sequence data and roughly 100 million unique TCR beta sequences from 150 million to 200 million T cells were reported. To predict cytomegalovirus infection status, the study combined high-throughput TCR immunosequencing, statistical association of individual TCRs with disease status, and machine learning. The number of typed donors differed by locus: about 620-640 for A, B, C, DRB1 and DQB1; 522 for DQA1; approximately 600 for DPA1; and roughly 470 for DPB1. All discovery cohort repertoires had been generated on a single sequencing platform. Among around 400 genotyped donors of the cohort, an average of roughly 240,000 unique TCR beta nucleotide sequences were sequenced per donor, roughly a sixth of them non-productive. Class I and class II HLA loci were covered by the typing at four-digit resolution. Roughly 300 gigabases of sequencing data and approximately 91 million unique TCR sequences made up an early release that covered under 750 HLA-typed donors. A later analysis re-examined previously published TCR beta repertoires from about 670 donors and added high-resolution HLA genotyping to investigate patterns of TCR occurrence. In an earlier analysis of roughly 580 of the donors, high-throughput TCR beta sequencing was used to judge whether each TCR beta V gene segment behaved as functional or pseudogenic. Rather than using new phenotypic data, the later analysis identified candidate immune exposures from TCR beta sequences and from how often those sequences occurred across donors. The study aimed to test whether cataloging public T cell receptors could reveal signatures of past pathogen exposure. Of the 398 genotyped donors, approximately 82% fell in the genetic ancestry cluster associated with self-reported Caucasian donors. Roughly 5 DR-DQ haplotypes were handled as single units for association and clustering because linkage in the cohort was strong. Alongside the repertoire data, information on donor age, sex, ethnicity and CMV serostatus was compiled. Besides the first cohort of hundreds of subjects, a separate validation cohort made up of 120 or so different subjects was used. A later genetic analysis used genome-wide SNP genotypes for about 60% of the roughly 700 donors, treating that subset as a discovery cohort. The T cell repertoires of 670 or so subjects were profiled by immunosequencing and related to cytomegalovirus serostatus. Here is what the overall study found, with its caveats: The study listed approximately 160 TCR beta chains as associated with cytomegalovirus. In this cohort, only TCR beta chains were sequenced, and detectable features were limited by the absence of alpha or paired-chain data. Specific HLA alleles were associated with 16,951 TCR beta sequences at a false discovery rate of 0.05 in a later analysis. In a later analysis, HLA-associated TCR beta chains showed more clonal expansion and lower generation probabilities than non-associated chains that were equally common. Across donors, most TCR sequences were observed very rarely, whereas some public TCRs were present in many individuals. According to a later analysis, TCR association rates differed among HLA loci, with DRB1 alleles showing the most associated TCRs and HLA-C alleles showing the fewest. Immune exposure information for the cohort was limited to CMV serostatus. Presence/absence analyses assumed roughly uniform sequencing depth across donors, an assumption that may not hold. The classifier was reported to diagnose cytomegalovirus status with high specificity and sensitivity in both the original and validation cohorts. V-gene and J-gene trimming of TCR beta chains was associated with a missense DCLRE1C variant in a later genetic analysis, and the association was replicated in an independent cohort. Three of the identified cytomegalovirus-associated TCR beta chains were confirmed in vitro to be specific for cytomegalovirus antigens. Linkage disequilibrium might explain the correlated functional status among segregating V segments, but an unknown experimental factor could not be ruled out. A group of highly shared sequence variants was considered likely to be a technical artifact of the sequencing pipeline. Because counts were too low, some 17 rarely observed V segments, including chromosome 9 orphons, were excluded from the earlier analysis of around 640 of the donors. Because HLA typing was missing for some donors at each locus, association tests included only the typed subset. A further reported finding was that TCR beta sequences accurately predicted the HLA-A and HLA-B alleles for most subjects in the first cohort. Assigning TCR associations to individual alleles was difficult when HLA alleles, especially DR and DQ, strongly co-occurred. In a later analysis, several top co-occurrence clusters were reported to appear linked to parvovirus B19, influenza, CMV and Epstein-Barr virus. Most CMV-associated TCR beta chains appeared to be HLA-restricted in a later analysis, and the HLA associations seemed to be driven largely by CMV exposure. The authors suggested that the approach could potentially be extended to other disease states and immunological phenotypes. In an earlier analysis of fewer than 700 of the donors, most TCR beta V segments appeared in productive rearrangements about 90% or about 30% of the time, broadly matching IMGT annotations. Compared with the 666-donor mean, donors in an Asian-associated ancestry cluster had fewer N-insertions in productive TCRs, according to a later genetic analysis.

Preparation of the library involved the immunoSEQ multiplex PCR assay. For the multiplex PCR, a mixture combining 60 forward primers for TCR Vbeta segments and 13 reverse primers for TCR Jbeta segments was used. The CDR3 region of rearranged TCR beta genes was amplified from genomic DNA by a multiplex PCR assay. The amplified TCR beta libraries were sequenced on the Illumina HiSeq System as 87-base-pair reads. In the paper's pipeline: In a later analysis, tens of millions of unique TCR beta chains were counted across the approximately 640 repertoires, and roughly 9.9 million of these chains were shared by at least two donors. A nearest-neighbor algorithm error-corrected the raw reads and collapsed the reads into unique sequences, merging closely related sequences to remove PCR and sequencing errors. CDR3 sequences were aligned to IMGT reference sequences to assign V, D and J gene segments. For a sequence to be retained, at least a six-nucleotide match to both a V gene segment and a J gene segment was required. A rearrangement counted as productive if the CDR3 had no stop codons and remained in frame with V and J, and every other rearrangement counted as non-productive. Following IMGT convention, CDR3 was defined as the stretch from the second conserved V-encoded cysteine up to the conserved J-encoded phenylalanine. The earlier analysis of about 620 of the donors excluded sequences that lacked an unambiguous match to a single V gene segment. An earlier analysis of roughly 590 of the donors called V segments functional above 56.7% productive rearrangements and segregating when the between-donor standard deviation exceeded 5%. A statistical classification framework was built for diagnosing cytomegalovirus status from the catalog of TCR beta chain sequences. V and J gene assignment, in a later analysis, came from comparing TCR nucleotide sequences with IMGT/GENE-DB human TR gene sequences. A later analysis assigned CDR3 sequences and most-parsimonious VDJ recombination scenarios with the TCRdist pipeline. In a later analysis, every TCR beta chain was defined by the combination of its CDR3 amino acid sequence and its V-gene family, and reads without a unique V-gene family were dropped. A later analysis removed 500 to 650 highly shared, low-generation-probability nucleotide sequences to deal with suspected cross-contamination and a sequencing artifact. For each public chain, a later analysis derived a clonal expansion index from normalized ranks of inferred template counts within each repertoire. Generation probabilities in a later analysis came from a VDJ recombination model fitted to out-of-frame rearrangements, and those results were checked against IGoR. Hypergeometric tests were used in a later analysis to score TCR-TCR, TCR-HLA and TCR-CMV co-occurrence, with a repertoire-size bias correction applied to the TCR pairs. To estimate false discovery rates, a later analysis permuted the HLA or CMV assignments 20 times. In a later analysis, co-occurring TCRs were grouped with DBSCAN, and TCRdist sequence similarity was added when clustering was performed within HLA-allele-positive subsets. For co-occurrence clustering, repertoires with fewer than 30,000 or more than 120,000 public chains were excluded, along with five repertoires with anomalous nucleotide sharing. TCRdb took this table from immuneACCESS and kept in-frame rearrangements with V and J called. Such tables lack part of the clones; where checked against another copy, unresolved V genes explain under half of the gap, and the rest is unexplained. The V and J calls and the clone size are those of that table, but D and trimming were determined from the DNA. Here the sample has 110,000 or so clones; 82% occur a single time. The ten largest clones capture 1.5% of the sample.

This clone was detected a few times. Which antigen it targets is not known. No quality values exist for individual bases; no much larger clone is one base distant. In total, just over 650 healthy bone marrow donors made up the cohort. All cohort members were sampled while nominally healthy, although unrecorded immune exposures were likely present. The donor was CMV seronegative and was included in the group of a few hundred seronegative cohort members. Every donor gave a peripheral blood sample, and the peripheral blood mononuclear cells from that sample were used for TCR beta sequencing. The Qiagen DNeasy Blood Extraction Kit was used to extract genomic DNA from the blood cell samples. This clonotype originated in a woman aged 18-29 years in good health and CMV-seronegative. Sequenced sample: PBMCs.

The sequenced DNA: TGCAGCGTTGTCGGGCAGGGGTGGAATGAGCAGTTCTTC. Its translation reads: CSVVGQGWNEQFF. This sequence uses TRBV29-1 and TRBJ2-1; TRBD1 is possibly the D segment (6 matching bases). The germline V gene sets CDR1 to SQVTM and CDR2 to ANQGSEA. From its cysteine to its phenylalanine, the CDR3 spans 13 amino acids. This entry keeps only the CDR3 DNA: 39 bases, framed from base 1. V is clipped by 4 bases and J by 7 bases, and the sequence between their germline boundaries is 14 bases long.